Listed below are T cell receptor beta chains from one sample, sequenced in a study of T cells after yellow fever vaccination. TCRdb re-derived calls from the 5' RACE reads in MiXCR, one entry per CDR3 protein. Among some 320,000 distinct CDR3 sequences listed, around 4.5% were seen once. This material consisted of PBMCs, taken 15 days after the yellow fever booster vaccination. The receptors originated from a man in his late teens or twenties who received the YFV17D yellow fever vaccine. Both conserved end residues are part of each CDR3. The D gene is left open where the match is weak. Clone size is not always given. Where it is, it says once, few, many or a class for expanded clones.

size,D,J,V,DNA,CDR3
many,NA,TRBJ2-5,TRBV7-9,TGTGCCAGCAGCGTCCTCGGTGGTGATCCGGGGTCGCAAGAGACCCAGTACTTC,CASSVLGGDPGSQETQYF
few,TRBD2,TRBJ2-3,TRBV5-1,TGCGCCAGCAGCGTGCTCGCCGGGGGGGGCACAGATACGCAGTATTTT,CASSVLAGGGTDTQYF
NA,NA,TRBJ2-7,TRBV7-2,TGTGCCAGCAGCCGAACGGGACAAAGTTCCTACGAGCAGTACTTC,CASSRTGQSSYEQYF
few,NA,TRBJ1-1,TRBV5-4,TGTGCCAGCAGCCCCAACAGGGAGAACACTGAAGCTTTCTTT,CASSPNRENTEAFF
few,TRBD2,TRBJ2-1,TRBV20-1,TGCAGTGCCGCTAGCGGGGAGGTCTATGAGCAGTTCTTC,CSAASGEVYEQFF
many,TRBD1,TRBJ1-4,TRBV25-1,TGTGCCAGCAGTTCACCGGGGACAGGGAAGGTGACGGAAAAACTGTTTTTT,CASSSPGTGKVTEKLFF
NA,TRBD1,TRBJ1-6,TRBV9,TGTGCCAGCAGCGTAGCAGGGGGCAGTTCACCCCTCCACTTT,CASSVAGGSSPLHF
many,NA,TRBJ1-2,TRBV12-3/TRBV12-4,TGTGCCAGCAGTTTCGGAGGGGATTACAGGGGCTACACCTTC,CASSFGGDYRGYTF
many,TRBD1,TRBJ2-7,TRBV9,TGTGCCAGGGAAGGGGACAGCTATGGATACTACGAGCAGTACTTC,CAREGDSYGYYEQYF
many,NA,TRBJ2-7,TRBV6-5,TGTGCCAGCAGTTACCGCTCCCACCCGGGGCAGGGCCCCAACGAGCAGTACTTC,CASSYRSHPGQGPNEQYF
many,TRBD1,TRBJ1-1,TRBV6-5,TGTGCCAGCACCGGGGGACAGGGGAGGTTAACTGAAGCTTTCTTT,CASTGGQGRLTEAFF
NA,TRBD2,TRBJ2-7,TRBV7-9,TGTGCCAGCAGCTACGCGGGGGGCAACGAGCAGTACTTC,CASSYAGGNEQYF